This T cell receptor beta chain was captured by sequencing in a study of prognosis after radiotherapy for stage I lung cancer. Study-wide results and limits: Reduced Shannon entropy following stereotactic body radiation therapy was recorded in patients who developed distant metastases.

Looked up from germline, CDR1 is SGHVS and CDR2 is FQNEAQ. The CDR3 sequence is 14 residues long. On this clonotype itself: What it binds is unknown. The junction does not match germline at one end; this may be a read error.

It was by two-round multiplex PCR that TCR beta CDR3 was amplified from genomic DNA. The first round of PCR was done with primers that matched each TRBV and TRBJ gene. A second round of PCR was carried out using universal primers. TCRdb reanalysed the multiplex PCR reads using MiXCR and keeps one entry per CDR3 protein. Among tens of thousands of distinct CDR3 sequences, less than 35% were seen once, and the ten largest hold 8% to 10%. The sequencing here drew on PBMCs, taken before or after stereotactic body radiation therapy (not recorded which). The chain recombines TRBV7-8 with TRBJ2-5; D unresolved. This clonotype originated in a donor older than 45 with non-small cell lung cancer. CDR3 in DNA: TGTGCCAGCAGCTTGGTACCCGACGGAGAGACCCATTACTTC. This codes for CASSLVPDGETHYF.